This TCR beta chain was sequenced during a study of T cell repertoires in cytomegalovirus infection. Broader study findings: Cumulative public TCR beta family frequency identified carriers of CMV plus the relevant HLA. There were HLA-C-restricted CMV-specific TCR beta clonotypes dominating the ex vivo response.

The trim removed 4 bases at V and 1 base at J, leaving 7 bases unmatched. CDR1 is SGHNT, CDR2 YENEEA, per germline. The CDR3 runs to 16 residues. This clonotype was seen more than once but under ten times. Antigen: not known. TCRdb fed the reads into MiXCR, producing one record per CDR3 protein. The data show around 290,000 distinct CDR3 sequences, about 23% seen once. The chain uses TRBV11-3 and TRBJ2-5, with 9 bases fitting TRBD2. The receptor was isolated from a human donor in good health (CMV status not recorded). Some clones in this sample may be carry-over from other donors' samples. Material for sequencing was PBMCs. The DNA for the CDR3 is TGTGCCAGCAGCTCCGAAAGCGGGGGGTTCCAAGAGACCCAGTACTTC. Protein: CASSSESGGFQETQYF.